These 17 T cell receptor beta chains were all obtained from the same sample, sequenced in a study of blood T cell repertoires in COVID-19. Some clones are missing from TCRdb's copy, which holds only in-frame ones; the method was immunoSEQ multiplex PCR. The sample has 200,000 to 250,000 clones, 85% to 90% seen once. The material sequenced was PBMCs or T cells enriched from blood (not recorded which). Every receptor here comes from a man aged 45-65 years who had been exposed to COVID-19.

DNA for the CDR3: TGTGCCAGCAGCTTTTACGCGGAGGGGTCGGGTGGCTACACCTTC. Encoded protein: CASSFYAEGSGGYTF. The rearrangement uses TRBV7-9 and TRBJ1-2, with D perhaps matching TRBD1 (5 bases). V lost 3 bases to trimming and J lost 7 bases, with 18 bases between them. Germline loops: CDR1 SEHNR, CDR2 FQNEAQ (reference sequence). The CDR3 extends over 15 amino acids.

V and J are TRBV18 and TRBJ2-2; 12 nucleotides line up with TRBD2. There are 16 residues in the CDR3. The J segment lost 8 bases and the V segment lost 1 base, leaving 5 bases of the junction unmatched. Germline loops: CDR1 KGHSH, CDR2 LQKENI. The CDR3 region is CASSPRLAGVAGELFF. The CDR3 nucleotides are TGTGCCAGCTCACCACGACTAGCGGGAGTAGCTGGGGAGCTGTTTTTT.

This chain uses TRBV28 with TRBJ2-7, with D possibly matching TRBD1 (7 bases). V dropped 3 bases and J dropped 3 bases, with 15 bases sitting between them. Per the germline V gene, CDR1 is MDHEN and CDR2 is SYDVKM. This CDR3 is 15 amino acids long. CDR3 in DNA: TGTGCCAGCAGTTTTTATCCAGGGGGGCACTACGAGCAGTACTTC. Amino acid sequence: CASSFYPGGHYEQYF.

V and J are TRBV18 and TRBJ2-3; D remains ambiguous. CDR3 length equals 15 residues. V shed 3 bases and J shed 0 bases, with 10 bases lying between them. In germline, CDR1 is KGHSH, CDR2 LQKENI. CDR3 loop: CASSPAGTSTDTQYF. The CDR3 nucleotides are TGTGCCAGCTCACCGGCAGGAACTAGCACAGATACGCAGTATTTT.

The V and J genes are TRBV2 and TRBJ1-4; D might be TRBD1 (6 bases). CDR3 size: 14 residues. Germline V CDR1 and CDR2: SNHLY, FYNNEI. V was shortened by 6 bases and J by 4 bases, with 12 bases between the two germline ends. The CDR3 loop reads CASRTDRSNEKLFF. The DNA of the CDR3 is TGTGCCAGCAGAACCGACAGGAGTAATGAAAAACTGTTTTTT.

The CDR3 protein is CASSPTILDYGYTF. The CDR3 DNA is TGTGCCAGCAGTCCCACAATCCTGGACTATGGCTACACCTTC. The V gene is TRBV6-6, the J gene TRBJ1-2; D is unclear. The CDR3 sequence is 14 residues long. Trimming shortened V by 5 bases and J by 3 bases, and 13 bases separated the two germline ends. Germline V gene sequence: CDR1 MNHNY, CDR2 SVGAGI (reference sequence).

The gene calls are TRBV27 and TRBJ1-1; D uncertain. V was clipped by 5 bases and J by 11 bases, with 18 bases between them. CDR3 size: 13 residues. CDR1 is MNHEY and CDR2 is SMNVEV in the germline V gene (reference sequence). The CDR3 loop is CASSPRAVLRAFF. In DNA form, the CDR3 reads TGTGCCAGCAGTCCGCGGGCCGTTCTCAGGGCTTTCTTT.

The chain couples TRBV6-5 to TRBJ1-5, with D possibly TRBD1 on 5 matching bases. Germline CDR1 and CDR2: MNHEY and SVGAGI. V gave up 7 bases and J gave up 5 bases, with 12 bases separating them. CDR3 size: 13 residues. The CDR3 loop is CASTHRWDQPQHF. Written as DNA, the CDR3 is TGTGCCAGCACTCACAGGTGGGATCAGCCCCAGCATTTT.

The gene calls are TRBV21-1 and TRBJ2-1; TRBD2 reflects the table's D call only, with no check against the DNA. TRBV21-1 is an annotated pseudogene. This CDR3 has 12 residues. The CDR3 DNA follows: TGTGCCAGCAGCAAAGGGACTAGTGAGCAGTTCTTC. Protein product: CASSKGTSEQFF.

The V call is TRBV9, the J call TRBJ1-3, with D hard to call. CDR1 and CDR2 (germline): SGDLS, YYNGEE. V lost 4 bases to trimming and J lost 0 bases, with 11 bases between them. The CDR3 loop spans 15 amino acids. The CDR3 spells CASSQTPNSGNTIYF. Here the CDR3 DNA reads TGTGCCAGCAGCCAAACGCCTAACTCTGGAAACACCATATATTTT.

This chain joins TRBV27 and TRBJ2-5, with D unresolved. The ends were cut back, 6 bases at V and 5 bases at J, with 7 bases in the middle. This CDR3 contains 11 residues. Germline CDR1 is MNHEY and CDR2 is SMNVEV (reference sequence). The CDR3 nucleotides read TGTGCCAGCAGCTCCCGGGAGACCCAGTACTTC. Its protein is CASSSRETQYF.

This clone was detected once. The rearrangement uses TRBV10-3 and TRBJ2-3, with 7 bases fitting TRBD1. The CDR3 loop spans 14 amino acids. Per germline, CDR1 ENHRY and CDR2 SYGVKD. V shed 3 bases, J shed 2 bases, and the junction held 2 bases outside the gene matches. CDR3 coding DNA: TGTGCCATCAGTGACGGGACAGCCACAGATACGCAGTATTTT. Encoded protein: CAISDGTATDTQYF.

Details on this clone: Other nucleotide sequences in the sample specify the same CDR3. The V call is TRBV5-5, the J call TRBJ1-5, with 7 bases matching TRBD1. Germline V gives CDR1 SGHKS, CDR2 YYEKEE (reference sequence). J lost 4 bases, V lost 0 bases, and 1 base had no gene match. The CDR3 is 14 residues long. For the CDR3, the DNA is TGTGCCAGCAGCTTGGCAGGGGGGAATCAGCCCCAGCATTTT. Protein product: CASSLAGGNQPQHF. Together with reference TRBV5-5 and TRBJ1-5, the CDR3 gives the full variable domain: DAGVTQSPTHLIKTRGQQVTLRCSPISGHKSVSWYQQVLGQGPQFIFQYYEKEERGRGNFPDRFSARQFPNYSSELNVNALLLGDSALYLCASSLAGGNQPQHFGDGTRLSIL.

This rearrangement joins TRBV6-5 to TRBJ1-2, with TRBD1 identical over 7 bases. This CDR3 contains 15 residues. CDR1 MNHEY and CDR2 SVGAGI come from the germline V gene. V lost 2 bases, J lost 4 bases, and 7 bases stayed unmatched. This CDR3 is CASSYQSGGVYGYTF. In nucleotides, the CDR3 is TGTGCCAGCAGTTACCAATCAGGGGGAGTCTATGGCTACACCTTC.

This chain uses TRBV5-6 with TRBJ2-1, with D maybe TRBD2 (5 bases). Germline V gives CDR1 SGHDT, CDR2 YYEEEE. CDR3 length: 14 residues. Trimming left V 4 bases short and J 4 bases short, with 12 bases between. In DNA form, the CDR3 reads TGTGCCAGCAGCCCAGGACTGGCATACAATGAGCAGTTCTTC. Its protein product is CASSPGLAYNEQFF.

The chain employs TRBV7-3 and TRBJ1-1; D gene ambiguous. The V gene's germline CDR1 is SGHTA and CDR2 FQGTGA. The CDR3 runs 13 residues. Trimming took off 4 bases at V and 7 bases at J, with 13 bases between the two ends. The CDR3 DNA follows: TGTGCCAGCAGCTCCCAACCCCGAGGTGAAGCTTTCTTT. Its protein product is CASSSQPRGEAFF.

The chain uses TRBV19 and TRBJ1-2; the D gene is possibly TRBD1 (6 bases). CDR1 and CDR2 (germline): LNHDA, SQIVND (reference sequence). The V gene lost 5 bases and the J gene lost 5 bases, with 21 bases spanning the gap. The CDR3 runs 16 residues. CDR3 sequence: CASSERTGMSIYGYTF. DNA of the CDR3: TGTGCCAGTAGTGAAAGAACAGGGATGAGTATTTATGGCTACACCTTC.